These 28 T cell receptor beta chains came from one sample sequenced in a study of T-cell memory formation after mild COVID-19. One entry per CDR3 protein, called by TCRdb with MiXCR from the 5' RACE reads. The table includes 350,000 or so distinct CDR3 sequences, 20% to 25% detected once. Material for sequencing was PBMCs or a T cell subset sorted from them (not recorded which). The receptors here all came from a man aged 18-30 years who had mild COVID-19 (a few samples of this study predate the infection). Cell type and time point are not known.

This clonotype was picked up a small number of times. The V gene is TRBV20-1, the J gene TRBJ2-1; possibly TRBD2 for D (5 bases). CDR3 length: 12 residues. V shed 7 bases and J shed 4 bases, with 11 bases lying between them. Germline values: CDR1 DFQATT, CDR2 SNEGSKA (reference sequence). The CDR3 DNA follows: TGCAGTGGAGGGTCCGCTTACAATGAGCAGTTCTTC. Translating it yields CSGGSAYNEQFF.

The J gene is TRBJ1-1, the V gene TRBV29-1, with no clear D. The V end lost 4 bases, the J end lost 3 bases, and 9 bases lay between the germline ends. CDR1 is SQVTM and CDR2 is ANQGSEA in the germline V gene. This CDR3 has 12 amino acids. The CDR3 bases are TGCAGCGTTGCACCCCGGGACACTGAAGCTTTCTTT. This encodes CSVAPRDTEAFF.

This clonotype was observed at least ten times. J is TRBJ2-2 and V is TRBV5-1; D remains unclear. V was pared by 6 bases and J by 1 base, with 7 bases between. The CDR3 sequence is 13 residues long. In germline, CDR1 is SGHRS, CDR2 YFSETQ. CDR3 DNA sequence: TGCGCCAGCAAGGTGGGGAACACCGGGGAGCTGTTTTTT. This sequence encodes CASKVGNTGELFF.

The V gene is TRBV5-4, the J gene TRBJ2-3, with D tentatively TRBD2 (5 bases). The CDR3 is 15 residues long. V shed 7 bases and J shed 0 bases, with 15 bases lying between them. CDR1 is SGHNT, CDR2 YYREEE, per germline (reference sequence). Here the CDR3 reads CASGLAEQSTDTQYF. The CDR3 DNA reads TGTGCCAGCGGACTGGCGGAGCAGAGCACAGATACGCAGTATTTT.

The chain combines TRBV6-6 with TRBJ2-7; D remains ambiguous. The CDR3 runs 16 residues. V dropped 1 base and J dropped 2 bases, with 15 bases sitting between them. The germline gives CDR1 MNHNY, CDR2 SVGAGI (reference sequence). The CDR3 bases are TGTGCCAGCAGTTACTTCTTCCAGGCTGGTGCCTACGAGCAGTACTTC. Translation gives CASSYFFQAGAYEQYF.

V usage is TRBV15 and J usage is TRBJ2-5, with 8 bases that match TRBD1. Germline V gene data show CDR1 as LNHNV and CDR2 as YYDKDF (reference sequence). With 3 bases clipped from V and 5 bases from J, the junction kept 5 bases outside the gene matches. The CDR3 totals 14 residues. CDR3 sequence (DNA): TGTGCCACCAGCAGCAGGACAGGGCGGGAGACCCAGTACTTC. It yields the protein CATSSRTGRETQYF.

This clonotype was recorded at least ten times. The chain employs TRBV14 and TRBJ2-7; tentative D call: TRBD1 (6 bases). CDR1 and CDR2 from the germline V gene are SGHDN and FVKESK. V was shortened by 1 base and J by 4 bases, with 11 bases between the two germline ends. This CDR3 has 14 amino acids. Here the CDR3 reads CASSQAGDGYEQYV. The CDR3 coding sequence is TGTGCCAGCAGCCAAGCAGGGGATGGGTACGAGCAGTACGTC.

In its sample, this clonotype was seen a few times. V usage is TRBV24-1 and J usage is TRBJ2-5; TRBD1 aligns across 9 bases. Germline V gene data show CDR1 as KGHDR and CDR2 as SFDVKD. CDR3 length: 15 residues. With 4 bases clipped from V and 5 bases from J, the junction kept 7 bases outside the gene matches. CDR3 coding DNA: TGTGCCACCAGTGACCCAACCGGGACAGGGGAGACCCAGTACTTC. Its protein is CATSDPTGTGETQYF.

The V and J genes are TRBV7-9 and TRBJ2-3, with TRBD2 as a possible D gene (5 bases). The germline gives CDR1 SEHNR, CDR2 FQNEAQ (reference sequence). V dropped 4 bases and J dropped 3 bases, with 11 bases sitting between them. The CDR3 loop spans 14 amino acids. The CDR3, as DNA: TGTGCCAGCAGCTCCCCGACGGGGACAGATACGCAGTATTTT. Translation gives CASSSPTGTDTQYF.

The chain carries TRBV15 and TRBJ2-7, with D unclear. This CDR3 comprises 12 residues. Looked up from germline, CDR1 is LNHNV and CDR2 is YYDKDF (reference sequence). Deletions cut 3 bases from V and 4 bases from J, with 7 bases between. CDR3 DNA: TGTGCCACCAGCAGGGACCGTTACGAGCAGTACGTC. This sequence encodes CATSRDRYEQYV.

This chain links TRBV29-1 with TRBJ2-3; TRBD1 aligns across 9 bases. The V segment lost 5 bases and the J segment 2 bases; nucleotides outside the gene matches: 5. The V gene's germline CDR1 is SQVTM and CDR2 ANQGSEA. This CDR3 contains 14 residues. The CDR3 DNA reads TGCAGCGTTTCCGGACAGGGGTACACAGATACGCAGTATTTT. It translates to CSVSGQGYTDTQYF.

The chain recombines TRBV7-3 with TRBJ1-6; 7 bases match TRBD1. CDR1 is SGHTA, CDR2 FQGTGA, per germline. This CDR3 region has 13 residues. Trimming removed 3 bases from V and 12 bases from J; junction bases left unmatched: 5. The CDR3 DNA reads as TGTGCCAGCAGCTTTGTCGCAGGGGGACCCCTCCACTTT. Its protein product is CASSFVAGGPLHF.

For this clonotype: One end of the junction is discordant with germline, which a read error may explain. The chain is built from TRBV30 and TRBJ2-3; D gene uncertain. The CDR3 has 10 amino acids. Germline V gene lookup returns CDR1 GTSNPN and CDR2 SVGIG (reference sequence). The DNA for the CDR3 is TGTGCCTTGAGTGGCAGGACGCAGTATTTT. It yields the protein CALSGRTQYF.

This chain uses TRBV9 with TRBJ1-6; the match to TRBD1 covers 7 bases. Germline CDR1 SGDLS, CDR2 YYNGEE. Trimming at V came to 4 bases and at J to 10 bases, leaving 5 bases not matched to a gene. The CDR3 loop spans 13 amino acids. The CDR3 DNA reads TGTGCCAGCAGCCCTCGGACAGGATCACCCCTCCACTTT. This translates into CASSPRTGSPLHF.

A few counts support this clonotype. The V call is TRBV5-1, the J call TRBJ2-7; the match to TRBD1 covers 8 bases. The V gene end was trimmed by 3 bases and the J gene end by 5 bases; junction bases not matched to a gene: 1. Looked up from germline, CDR1 is SGHRS and CDR2 is YFSETQ. This CDR3 comprises 12 residues. The CDR3: CASSSRGHEQYF. CDR3 nucleotide sequence: TGCGCCAGCAGCTCCAGGGGGCACGAGCAGTACTTC.

The chain has TRBV12-3 or TRBV12-4 and TRBJ1-2; no clear D gene. There are 14 residues in the CDR3. The V end lost 2 bases, the J end lost 3 bases, and 10 bases lay between the germline ends. The CDR3 loop reads CASSLLAADYGYTF. CDR3 in DNA: TGTGCCAGCAGTTTACTGGCAGCCGACTATGGCTACACCTTC.

This chain joins TRBV10-3 and TRBJ2-1; the D gene is possibly TRBD1 (5 bases). The CDR3 length is 13 residues. The V gene lost 7 bases and the J gene lost 5 bases, with 12 bases spanning the gap. Germline V lookup: CDR1 ENHRY, CDR2 SYGVKD. The CDR3 spells CAIKGARDNEQFF. CDR3 nucleotides: TGTGCCATCAAAGGGGCAAGGGACAATGAGCAGTTCTTC.

This chain links TRBV5-6 with TRBJ2-6; D is undetermined. Trimming pared 1 base from V and 0 bases from J, leaving 5 bases between. The CDR3 totals 15 residues. The germline CDR1 and CDR2 sequences are SGHDT and YYEEEE. The CDR3 reads CASSLLDSGANVLTF. The CDR3 DNA sequence: TGTGCCAGCAGCTTGCTAGACTCTGGGGCCAACGTCCTGACTTTC.

This clonotype was seen a handful of times. The CDR3 loop is CASSLTSTVGSYEQYF. The CDR3 DNA reads TGTGCCAGCAGCTTGACGTCGACGGTGGGCTCCTACGAGCAGTACTTC. The genes are TRBV5-8 and TRBJ2-7; D remains ambiguous. The CDR3 loop spans 16 amino acids. Per germline, CDR1 SGHTS and CDR2 YDEGEE. Trimming pared 1 base from V and 0 bases from J, leaving 14 bases between.

This clonotype was picked up a small number of times. The V and J genes are TRBV4-1 and TRBJ2-3; D remains ambiguous. The CDR3 is made up of 16 amino acids. The germline CDR1 and CDR2 sequences are MGHRA and YSYEKL. Trimming took off 0 bases at V and 2 bases at J, with 12 bases between the two ends. CDR3 nucleotide sequence: TGCGCCAGCAGCCAAGAATTCTCCAGGCCCACAGATACGCAGTATTTT. Its translation: CASSQEFSRPTDTQYF.

The gene calls are TRBV6-5 and TRBJ2-4; TRBD1 is a possible D gene (6 bases). The ends were cut back, 2 bases at V and 12 bases at J, with 20 bases in the middle. CDR3 length: 15 residues. Germline V gene data show CDR1 as MNHEY and CDR2 as SVGAGI. CDR3 region: CASSYASDSTGNQYF. CDR3 nucleotide sequence: TGTGCCAGCAGTTACGCCTCGGACAGTACGGGGAATCAGTACTTC.

The chain uses TRBV12-3 or TRBV12-4 and TRBJ1-2, with D perhaps TRBD1 (6 bases). The V and J ends lost 4 bases and 8 bases respectively, with 11 bases between them. The length of the CDR3 is 12 residues. CDR3 sequence (DNA): TGTGCCAGCAGTTCCGGGGGGCTCGGCTACACCTTC. Translating gives CASSSGGLGYTF.

This chain uses TRBV7-2 with TRBJ1-1; no definite D call. The V end lost 2 bases, the J end lost 1 base, and 11 bases lay between the germline ends. The V gene's germline CDR1 is SGHTA and CDR2 FQGNSA. This CDR3 is 15 amino acids long. CDR3 bases: TGTGCCAGCAGCTTATCGCACCTACCGAACACTGAAGCTTTCTTT. Amino acids: CASSLSHLPNTEAFF.

This clonotype was detected a few times. The chain couples TRBV20-1 to TRBJ2-3, with D possibly TRBD2 on 6 matching bases. The CDR3 consists of 13 residues. In germline, CDR1 is DFQATT, CDR2 SNEGSKA (reference sequence). V lost 5 bases, J lost 4 bases, and 13 bases lay in between. The CDR3 here is CSARGTFADTQYF. The CDR3 nucleotides are TGCAGTGCTCGTGGGACTTTTGCAGATACGCAGTATTTT.

The rearrangement links TRBV7-2 to TRBJ2-5; D may be TRBD1 (5 bases). Germline CDR1 SGHTA, CDR2 FQGNSA. Trimming removed 0 bases from V and 4 bases from J, with 12 bases in between. The CDR3 has 15 residues. CDR3 sequence reads: CASSLARERGETQYF. The CDR3 DNA sequence: TGTGCCAGCAGCTTAGCGCGCGAAAGGGGAGAGACCCAGTACTTC.

The CDR3 region is CASSLFFVPGSDTQYF. CDR3 coding DNA: TGCGCCAGCAGCTTGTTCTTTGTGCCTGGCTCAGATACGCAGTATTTT. The chain has TRBV5-1 and TRBJ2-3; D gene unclear. CDR1 and CDR2 (germline): SGHRS, YFSETQ. CDR3 length equals 16 residues. Trimming took off 1 base at V and 4 bases at J, with 16 bases between the two ends.

The chain couples TRBV7-2 to TRBJ2-3; 13 bases are a match to TRBD2. This CDR3 is built from 16 residues. Germline V gene lookup returns CDR1 SGHTA and CDR2 FQGNSA. The trim removed 5 bases at V and 2 bases at J, leaving 4 bases unmatched. CDR3 nucleotide sequence: TGTGCCAGCAGCGGAGGGACTAGCGGGGTCACAGATACGCAGTATTTT. Amino acids: CASSGGTSGVTDTQYF.

The gene calls are TRBV27 and TRBJ2-2, with no clear D. This CDR3 is 14 amino acids long. V lost 3 bases, J lost 6 bases, and 11 bases lay in between. The germline gives CDR1 MNHEY, CDR2 SMNVEV (reference sequence). The CDR3 sequence is CASSFLRAPGELFF. The CDR3 DNA follows: TGTGCCAGCAGTTTCTTACGGGCACCCGGGGAGCTGTTTTTT.